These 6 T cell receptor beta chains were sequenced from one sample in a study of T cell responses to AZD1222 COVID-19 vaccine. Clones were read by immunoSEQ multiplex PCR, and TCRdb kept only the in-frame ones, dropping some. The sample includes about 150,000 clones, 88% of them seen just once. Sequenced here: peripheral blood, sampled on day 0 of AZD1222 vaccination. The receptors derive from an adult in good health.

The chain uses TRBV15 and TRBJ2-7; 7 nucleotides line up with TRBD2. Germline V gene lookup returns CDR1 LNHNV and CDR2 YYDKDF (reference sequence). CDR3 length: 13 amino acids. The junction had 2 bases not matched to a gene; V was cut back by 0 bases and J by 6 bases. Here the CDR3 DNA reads TGTGCCACCAGCAGAGATGGGAGGGGCGAGCAGTACTTC. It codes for CATSRDGRGEQYF. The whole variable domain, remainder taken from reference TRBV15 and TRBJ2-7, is DAMVIQNPRYQVTQFGKPVTLSCSQTLNHNVMYWYQQKSSQAPKLLFHYYDKDFNNEADTPDNFQSRRPNTSFCFLDIRSPGLGDTAMYLCATSRDGRGEQYFGPGTRLTVT.

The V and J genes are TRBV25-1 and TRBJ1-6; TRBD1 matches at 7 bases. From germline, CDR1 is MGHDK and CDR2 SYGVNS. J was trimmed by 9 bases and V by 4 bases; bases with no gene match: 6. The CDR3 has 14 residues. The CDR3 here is CASSAIHRGSPLHF. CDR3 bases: TGTGCCAGCAGTGCGATACACAGGGGTTCACCCCTCCACTTT.

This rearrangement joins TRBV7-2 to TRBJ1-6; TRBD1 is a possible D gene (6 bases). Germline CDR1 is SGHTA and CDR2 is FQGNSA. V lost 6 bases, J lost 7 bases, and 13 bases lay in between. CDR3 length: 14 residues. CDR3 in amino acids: CASRIRGTNSPLHF. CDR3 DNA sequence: TGTGCCAGCAGAATCAGGGGAACCAATTCACCCCTCCACTTT.

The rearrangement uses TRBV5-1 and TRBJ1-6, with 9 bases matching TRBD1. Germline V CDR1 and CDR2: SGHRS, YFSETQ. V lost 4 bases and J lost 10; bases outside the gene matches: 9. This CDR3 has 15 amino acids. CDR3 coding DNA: TGCGCCAGCAGCGGCCGGGACAGGGATCACTCACCCCTCCACTTT. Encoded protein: CASSGRDRDHSPLHF.

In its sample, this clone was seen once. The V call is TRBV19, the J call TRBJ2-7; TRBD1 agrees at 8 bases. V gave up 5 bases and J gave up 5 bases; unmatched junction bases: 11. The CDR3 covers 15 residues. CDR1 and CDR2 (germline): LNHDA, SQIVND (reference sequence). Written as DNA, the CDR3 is TGTGCCAGTAGTGTTGCGCCAGGGGGCTTGAACGAGCAGTACTTC. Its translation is CASSVAPGGLNEQYF. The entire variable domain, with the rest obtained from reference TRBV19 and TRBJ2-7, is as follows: DGGITQSPKYLFRKEGQNVTLSCEQNLNHDAMYWYRQDPGQGLRLIYYSQIVNDFQKGDIAEGYSVSREKKESFPLTVTSAQKNPTAFYLCASSVAPGGLNEQYFGPGTRLTVT.

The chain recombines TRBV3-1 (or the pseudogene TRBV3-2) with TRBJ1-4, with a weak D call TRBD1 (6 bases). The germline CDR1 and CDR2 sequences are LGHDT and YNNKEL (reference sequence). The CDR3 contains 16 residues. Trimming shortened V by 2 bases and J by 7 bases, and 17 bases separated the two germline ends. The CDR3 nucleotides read TGTGCCAGCAGCCAACTCAGCCGGGACAAGTCTGAAAAACTGTTTTTT. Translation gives CASSQLSRDKSEKLFF.